The 13 T cell receptor beta chains below all came from one sample that was sequenced in a study of CD4 and CD8 cells across lung adenocarcinoma regions. Via MiXCR, TCRdb re-called the PCR reads, giving one row per CDR3 protein. The sample records 22,000 or so distinct CDR3 sequences, approximately 54% being singletons. Source material: CD8+ T cells from the center of a lung tumor. These receptors were obtained from a female donor with lung adenocarcinoma. The CD4 and CD8 labels of this study may be unreliable.

CDR3: CASNPWAGGTDTLFF. CDR3 coding DNA: TGTGCCAGCAACCCTTGGGCGGGAGGGACCGATACGCTGTTTTTT. The chain couples TRBV6-1 to TRBJ2-2; 9 positions agree with TRBD2. Germline V lookup: CDR1 MNHNS, CDR2 SASEGT. V shed 7 bases, J shed 13 bases, and the junction held 16 bases outside the gene matches. The length of the CDR3 is 15 residues.

With regard to this clonotype: A junction end diverges from the germline sequence, so it may reflect a read error. CDR3 sequence (DNA): TGTGCCAGCAGTTTAACGGGGAACGGAGCCAAAAATACTCAGTATTTC. It specifies CASSLTGNGAKNTQYF. The chain couples TRBV27 to TRBJ2-4; possible D gene TRBD2, 5 bases. The CDR3 runs to 16 residues. The germline gives CDR1 MNHEY, CDR2 SMNVEV (reference sequence).

As for this clonotype: The conserved final phenylalanine or tryptophan is absent from the CDR3, which likely points to a read error. The rearrangement links TRBV12-3 or TRBV12-4 to TRBJ2-5; the match to TRBD1 covers 7 bases. The CDR3 contains 14 residues. With V trimmed by 6 bases and J by 5 bases, 9 bases remained unmatched. CDR3 coding DNA: TGTGCCAGCAGAAACGACAGGGACGGGGAGACCCAGTACGTC. Amino acid sequence: CASRNDRDGETQYV.

In DNA, the CDR3 is TGTGCCAGCAGTGAAGCGGGGCGAGGGGCGAAAGATATGCAGTACTTC. Encoded protein: CASSEAGRGAKDMQYF. This rearrangement joins TRBV6-1 to TRBJ2-4; tentatively, D is TRBD1 or TRBD2 (5 bases each). V lost 0 bases and J 13 bases, leaving 22 bases between the germline ends. There are 16 residues in the CDR3. CDR1 is MNHNS, CDR2 SASEGT, per germline.

This chain joins TRBV27 and TRBJ2-5; D is ambiguous. Germline CDR1 MNHEY, CDR2 SMNVEV (reference sequence). Trimming took off 6 bases at V and 9 bases at J, with 17 bases between the two ends. The CDR3 consists of 13 residues. Here the CDR3 DNA reads TGTGCCAGCAGAAACGGTAGACAAGGGTCCCAGTACTTC. Its protein product is CASRNGRQGSQYF.

As concerns this clonotype: Compared with germline, one end of the junction differs, possibly owing to a read error. The DNA for the CDR3 is TGTGCGAGGAGGTCAGGCAAAAACATGCAGTACTTT. Translating it yields CARRSGKNMQYF. The chain uses TRBV7-6 and TRBJ2-3, with D maybe TRBD2 (5 bases). The germline V gene encodes CDR1 SGHVS and CDR2 FNYEAQ. This CDR3 comprises 12 residues. The full variable domain, rest sourced from reference TRBV7-6 and TRBJ2-3, is GAGVSQSPRYKVTKRGQDVALRCDPISGHVSLYWYRQALGQGPEFLTYFNYEAQQDKSGLPNDRFSAERPEGSISTLTIQRTEQRDSAMYRCARRSGKNMQYFGPGTRLTVL.

The chain couples TRBV6-1 to TRBJ2-2; D may be TRBD2 (5 bases). Germline-derived CDR1 and CDR2 are MNHNS and SASEGT. Trimming stripped 0 bases from V and 1 base from J, with 15 bases between. The CDR3 has 18 amino acids. Written as DNA, the CDR3 is TGTGCCAGCAGTGAAGCGGTTATTGAGGGTGTGAACACCGGGGAGCTGTTTTTT. Its protein is CASSEAVIEGVNTGELFF.

V is TRBV6-5 and J is TRBJ2-2; no definite D call. Germline V CDR1 and CDR2: MNHEY, SVGAGI. This CDR3 spans 14 amino acids. V lost 0 bases and J 5 bases, leaving 7 bases between the germline ends. The CDR3 here is CASSYSRRTGELFF. In DNA, the CDR3 is TGTGCCAGCAGTTACTCACGGCGAACCGGGGAGCTGTTTTTT.

This clonotype was seen a handful of times. The chain is built from TRBV10-1 and TRBJ2-5, with 9 bases lining up with TRBD1. The J call may be in error: the DNA end matches TRBJ2-7 better. Germline-derived CDR1 and CDR2 are WNHNN and SYGVQD (reference sequence). This CDR3 is 14 amino acids long. CDR3 DNA: TGCGCCAGCAGTGACAGGACAGGGGCCTACGAGCAGTACTTC. The encoded protein is CASSDRTGAYEQYF.

By sample share, this clonotype is medium-sized. The chain links TRBV6-5 to TRBJ2-2, with 9 bases that match TRBD2. V lost 6 bases, J lost 3 bases, and 11 bases stayed unmatched. Germline V gene data show CDR1 as MNHEY and CDR2 as SVGAGI. This CDR3 comprises 17 residues. The CDR3 loop reads CASRRGGLADYTGELFF. Here the CDR3 DNA reads TGTGCCAGCAGGAGAGGGGGACTAGCTGATTACACCGGGGAGCTGTTTTTT.

This clonotype was recorded many times. This chain joins TRBV12-3 or TRBV12-4 and TRBJ2-1, with D uncertain. Near its end, the DNA agrees better with TRBJ2-5, so the J call may be wrong. The CDR3 runs to 14 residues. The CDR3 DNA reads TGTGCCAGCAGTTTACCCGAGAGCCAAGAGACCCAGTACTTC. Translation gives CASSLPESQETQYF.

J is TRBJ2-5 and V is TRBV10-1; D is unresolved. This CDR3 has 14 residues. Germline CDR1 and CDR2: WNHNN and SYGVQD (reference sequence). The DNA for the CDR3 is TGCGCGGGCAGTGGAGAGCGTGACCAAGATACGCAGTACTTC. It is translated as CAGSGERDQDTQYF.

Turning to this clonotype: A much larger clone sits a single nucleotide away, making a read error possible. The V and J genes are TRBV20-1 and TRBJ2-1; no firm D call. The closer fit of TRBJ2-7 to the DNA end suggests the J call may be wrong. Germline V CDR1 and CDR2: DFQATT, SNEGSKA (reference sequence). This CDR3 is 14 amino acids long. As DNA, the CDR3 is TGCAGTGCTAGAGATCCTGGACCACACAATGAGCAGTACTTC. This gives the protein CSARDPGPHNEQYF.